These T cell receptor beta chains were read from a single sample in a study of cytomegalovirus exposure and HLA in healthy donors. Assay used: immunoSEQ multiplex PCR; TCRdb lists only in-frame clones, some missing. The sample has some 200,000 clones, about 93% seen once. What was sequenced was PBMCs. These receptors all come from a woman between 18 and 30 years old in good health and CMV-seronegative. The CDR3 runs from the conserved cysteine through the conserved F or W. D genes are given only for firm matches. Size is stated for part of the rows, as once, few or many counts, or as a class when the clone is expanded.

j_call | d_call | clone_size | v_call | cdr3_nt | cdr3_aa
TRBJ1-5 | TRBD1 | NA | TRBV27 | TGTGCCAGCAGTTTCTTGGACAGGAGCAATCAGCCCCAGCATTTT | CASSFLDRSNQPQHF
TRBJ2-7 | NA | NA | TRBV5-1 | TGCGCCAGCAAACCCCTGGAGGCAGTTGAGCAGTACTTC | CASKPLEAVEQYF
TRBJ1-2 | NA | NA | TRBV21-1 | TGTGCCAGCAGCAAAAAAGTTCAGGTCTATGGCTACACCTTC | CASSKKVQVYGYTF
TRBJ2-5 | TRBD2 | NA | TRBV7-2 | TGTGCCAGCAGCCCCGGGACTAGCGGGGAGACCCAGTACTTC | CASSPGTSGETQYF
TRBJ1-2 | TRBD1 | few | TRBV28 | TGTGCCAGCAGTAGACAGGGCGAGGGCTACACCTTC | CASSRQGEGYTF
TRBJ2-7 | NA | NA | TRBV28 | TGTGCCAGCAGTTTCCGGGGGGTCAGGGGCGAGCAGTACTTC | CASSFRGVRGEQYF
TRBJ1-5 | TRBD1 | NA | TRBV7-8 | TGTGCCAGCAGACCAGACAGGGTTGCGTGGGATCAGCCCCAGCATTTT | CASRPDRVAWDQPQHF
TRBJ1-1 | NA | once | TRBV5-1 | TGCGCCAGCAGTTTGGCGGGGAACACTGAAGCTTTCTTT | CASSLAGNTEAFF
TRBJ1-1 | TRBD1 | NA | TRBV19 | TGTGCCAGTAGTATGGGTGGACAGGGATCGGCTGAAGCTTTCTTT | CASSMGGQGSAEAFF
TRBJ2-2 | NA | NA | TRBV9 | TGTGCCAGCAGCGTAAGTTGGGGAGGAGTCAACACCGGGGAGCTGTTTTTT | CASSVSWGGVNTGELFF
TRBJ1-4 | TRBD1 | few | TRBV11-2 | TGTGCCAGCAGCCCAAGGACAGGGGAGGGTGAAAAACTGTTTTTT | CASSPRTGEGEKLFF
TRBJ2-1 | NA | NA | TRBV30 | TGTGCCTGGAGTCCTTCCCGGTCGAGCTCCTACAATGAGCAGTTCTTC | CAWSPSRSSSYNEQFF
TRBJ2-2 | NA | NA | TRBV6-5 | TGTGCCAGCAAAGGGCAGACAGGAGCCACCGGGGAGCTGTTTTTT | CASKGQTGATGELFF
TRBJ2-1 | TRBD2 | NA | TRBV7-3 | TGTGCCAGCAGCTTCGCGGGGGGCTCCTACAATGAGCAGTTCTTC | CASSFAGGSYNEQFF
TRBJ2-5 | TRBD2 | NA | TRBV2 | TGTGCCAGCAGTGAACCGCCCCTCGGGAGGGCCAGAGAGACCCAGTACTTC | CASSEPPLGRARETQYF
TRBJ2-1 | TRBD2 | NA | TRBV7-9 | TGTGCCAGCAGCTCAGGACTAGCGGGGGACAATGAGCAGTTCTTC | CASSSGLAGDNEQFF
TRBJ1-5 | TRBD1 | NA | TRBV11-2 | TGTGCCAGCAGCCGGACAGGGGACGGCAATCAGCCCCAGCATTTT | CASSRTGDGNQPQHF
TRBJ2-7 | TRBD1 | NA | TRBV5-1 | TGCGCCAGCAGCCTGGACCCCAGACAGGGGTGGAGATACGAGCAGTACTTC | CASSLDPRQGWRYEQYF
TRBJ1-5 | TRBD1 | NA | TRBV7-6 | TGTGCCAGCAGCCCCGGGACAGGGCATTATAGCAATCAGCCCCAGCATTTT | CASSPGTGHYSNQPQHF
TRBJ1-1 | NA | NA | TRBV4-2 | TGTGCCAGCAGCCAAGACACAGACACTGAAGCTTTCTTT | CASSQDTDTEAFF
TRBJ2-5 | TRBD1 | NA | TRBV2 | TGTGCCAGCGGACCAACAGGGGGCCCAGAGGAGACCCAGTACTTC | CASGPTGGPEETQYF
TRBJ1-2 | TRBD1 | NA | TRBV4-1 | TGCGCCAGCAGCCAAGAACAGGGGTTTGGCTACACCTTC | CASSQEQGFGYTF
TRBJ1-5 | NA | NA | TRBV6-1 | TGTGCCAGCAGCCAAGGACACGATAGCAATCAGCCCCAGCATTTT | CASSQGHDSNQPQHF
TRBJ1-5 | TRBD1 | NA | TRBV7-9 | TGTGCCAGCAGCGTTACAGGGGGCAATCAGCCCCAGCATTTT | CASSVTGGNQPQHF
TRBJ2-7 | TRBD2 | NA | TRBV27 | TGTGCCAGCAGCCGTTTAGCGGGAGGCTACGAGCAGTACTTC | CASSRLAGGYEQYF
TRBJ2-7 | NA | NA | TRBV18 | TGTGCCAGCTCACCAAAATCTCTAGGGAGCTCCTACGAGCAGTACTTC | CASSPKSLGSSYEQYF
TRBJ1-5 | NA | once | TRBV11-3 | TGTGCCAGCAGCTTCAGGGGTAATCAGCCCCAGCATTTT | CASSFRGNQPQHF
TRBJ2-2 | NA | NA | TRBV7-2 | TGTGCCAGCAGCTTCCCGTCCGGGGAGCTGTTTTTT | CASSFPSGELFF
TRBJ1-1 | TRBD1 | NA | TRBV30 | TGTGCCTGGGAGAGGGACAGGAACACTGAAGCTTTCTTT | CAWERDRNTEAFF
TRBJ1-1 | TRBD1 | NA | TRBV18 | TGTGCCAGCTCACCCAGACAGGGCTTCGACACTGAAGCTTTCTTT | CASSPRQGFDTEAFF
TRBJ2-7 | TRBD1 | NA | TRBV19 | TGTGCCAGTATCCCAACAGGGGGATACGAGCAGTACTTC | CASIPTGGYEQYF
TRBJ1-2 | TRBD1 | NA | TRBV6-5 | TGTGCCAGCAGCCATGGGACAGGGGCGAACTATGGCTACACCTTC | CASSHGTGANYGYTF
TRBJ2-7 | TRBD1 | NA | TRBV28 | TGTGCCAGCAGCTCGACAGGGTCATACGAGCAGTACTTC | CASSSTGSYEQYF